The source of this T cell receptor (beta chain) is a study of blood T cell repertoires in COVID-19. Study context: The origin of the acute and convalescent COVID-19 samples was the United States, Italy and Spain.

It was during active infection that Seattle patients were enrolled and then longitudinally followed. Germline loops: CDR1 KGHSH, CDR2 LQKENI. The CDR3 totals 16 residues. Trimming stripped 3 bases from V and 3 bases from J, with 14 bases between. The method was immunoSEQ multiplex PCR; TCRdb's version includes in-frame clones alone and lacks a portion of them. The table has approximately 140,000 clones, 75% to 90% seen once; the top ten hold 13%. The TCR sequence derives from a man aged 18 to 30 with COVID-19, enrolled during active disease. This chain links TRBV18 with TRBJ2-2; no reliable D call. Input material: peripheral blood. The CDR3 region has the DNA TGTGCCAGCTCACCTGGTCGTCGACTCCACACCGGGGAGCTGTTTTTT. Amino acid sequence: CASSPGRRLHTGELFF.